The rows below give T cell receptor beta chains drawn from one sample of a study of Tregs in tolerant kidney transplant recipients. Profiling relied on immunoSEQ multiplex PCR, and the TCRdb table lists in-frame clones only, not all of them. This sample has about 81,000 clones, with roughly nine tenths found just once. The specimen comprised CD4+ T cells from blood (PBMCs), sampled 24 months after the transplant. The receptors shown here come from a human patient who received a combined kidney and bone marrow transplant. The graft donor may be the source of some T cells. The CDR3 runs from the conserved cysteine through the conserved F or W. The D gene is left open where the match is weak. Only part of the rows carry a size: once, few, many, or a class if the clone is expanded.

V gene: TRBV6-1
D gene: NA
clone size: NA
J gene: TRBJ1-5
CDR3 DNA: TGTGCCAGCAGTGACGCGAGCAATCAGCCCCAGCATTTT
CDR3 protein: CASSDASNQPQHF

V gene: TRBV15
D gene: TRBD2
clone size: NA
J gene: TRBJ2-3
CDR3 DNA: TGTGCCACCAGCAGAGGTCGACTAGCGGGAGAAGGTACAGATACGCAGTATTTT
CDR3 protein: CATSRGRLAGEGTDTQYF

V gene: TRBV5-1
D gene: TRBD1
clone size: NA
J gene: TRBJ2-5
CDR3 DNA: TGCGCCAGCAGCTTGGCCGTTGGGACAGGGGTTGAGACCCAGTACTTC
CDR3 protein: CASSLAVGTGVETQYF

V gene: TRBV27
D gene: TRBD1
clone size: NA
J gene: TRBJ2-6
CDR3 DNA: TGTGCCAGCCAGGGGACAGCGAAAAACGTCCTGACTTTC
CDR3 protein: CASQGTAKNVLTF

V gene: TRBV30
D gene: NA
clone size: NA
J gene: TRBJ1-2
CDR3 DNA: TGTGCCTGGAGTGTCTTTGAGGCGGGCTATGGCTACACCTTC
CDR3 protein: CAWSVFEAGYGYTF

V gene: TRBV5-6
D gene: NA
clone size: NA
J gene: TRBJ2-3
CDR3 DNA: TGTGCCAGCAGCTTGGCCCGGTACAGGCTAAGCACAGATACGCAGTATTTT
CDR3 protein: CASSLARYRLSTDTQYF

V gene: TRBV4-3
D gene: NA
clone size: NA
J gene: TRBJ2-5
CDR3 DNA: TGCGCCAGCAGCCAAGTTCCCTACTCGGAGACCCAGTACTTC
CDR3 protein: CASSQVPYSETQYF

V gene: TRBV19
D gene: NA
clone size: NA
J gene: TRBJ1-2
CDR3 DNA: TGTGCCAGTAGTATCAATGTAGTGGGAGGGACCTATGGCTACACCTTC
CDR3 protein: CASSINVVGGTYGYTF

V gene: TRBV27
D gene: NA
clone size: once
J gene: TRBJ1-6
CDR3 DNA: TGTGCCAGCAGTGCGGACAGATTTTCACCCCTCCACTTT
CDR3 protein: CASSADRFSPLHF

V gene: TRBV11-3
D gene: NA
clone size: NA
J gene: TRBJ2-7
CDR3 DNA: TGTGCCAGCAGCTTAGTTTCGGGGTACGAGCAGTACTTC
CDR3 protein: CASSLVSGYEQYF

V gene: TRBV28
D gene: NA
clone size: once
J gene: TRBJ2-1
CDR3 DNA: TGTGCCACATGGGAGAACAATGAGCAGTTCTTC
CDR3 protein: CATWENNEQFF

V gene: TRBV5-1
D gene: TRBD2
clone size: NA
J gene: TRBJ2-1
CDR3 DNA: TGCGCCAGCAGCTTGGGTGGCCAGTCTAGCGGGTTCGATGAGCAGTTCTTC
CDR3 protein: CASSLGGQSSGFDEQFF

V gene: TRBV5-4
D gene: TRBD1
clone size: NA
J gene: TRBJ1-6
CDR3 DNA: TGTGCCAGCAGCTCGGCCTTGACAGGGGGAAATTCACCCCTCCACTTT
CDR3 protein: CASSSALTGGNSPLHF

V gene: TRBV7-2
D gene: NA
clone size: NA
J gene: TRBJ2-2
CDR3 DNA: TGTGCCAGCAGCCCCAATTGGAGTCACCGCACCCTGAGGGAGCTGTTTTTT
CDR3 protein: CASSPNWSHRTLRELFF

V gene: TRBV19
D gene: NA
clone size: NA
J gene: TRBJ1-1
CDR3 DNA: TGTGCCAGTAGTATAGATCTCGGGGGGGCGTACGCGGAAGCTTTCTTT
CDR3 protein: CASSIDLGGAYAEAFF

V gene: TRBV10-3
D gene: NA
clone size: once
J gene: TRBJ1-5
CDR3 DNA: TGTGCCACCGCCGTGGGGGAGGGTCAGCCCCAGCATTTT
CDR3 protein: CATAVGEGQPQHF

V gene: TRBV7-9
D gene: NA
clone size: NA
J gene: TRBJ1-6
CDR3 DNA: TGTGCCAGCAGACCCGAGGAGGGCTCCTATAATTCACCCCTCCACTTT
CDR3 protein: CASRPEEGSYNSPLHF

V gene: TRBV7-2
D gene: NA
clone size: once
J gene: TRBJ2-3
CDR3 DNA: TGTGCCAGCAGCTTAAGGAATCGGGGCACAGATACGCAGTATTTT
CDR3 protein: CASSLRNRGTDTQYF

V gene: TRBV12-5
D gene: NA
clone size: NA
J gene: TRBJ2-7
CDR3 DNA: TGTGCTAGTGGCCGCTCGCAGGGTATGATCGACGAGCAGTACTTC
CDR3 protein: CASGRSQGMIDEQYF

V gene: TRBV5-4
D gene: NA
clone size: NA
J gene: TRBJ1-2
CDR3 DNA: TGTGCCAGCAGCCTGACAAGGGGCGAGGACGGCTACACCTTC
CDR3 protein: CASSLTRGEDGYTF

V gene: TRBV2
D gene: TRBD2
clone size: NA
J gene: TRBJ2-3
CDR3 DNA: TGTGCCAGCAGGGGGACTAGCGGGGGGTTAGATACGCAGTATTTT
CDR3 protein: CASRGTSGGLDTQYF

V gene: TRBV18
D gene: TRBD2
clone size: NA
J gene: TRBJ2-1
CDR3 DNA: TGTGCCAGCTCACGTAGCGGGAGGAAACCCTACAATGAGCAGTTCTTC
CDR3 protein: CASSRSGRKPYNEQFF

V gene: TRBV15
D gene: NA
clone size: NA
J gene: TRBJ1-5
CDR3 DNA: TGTGCCAGCCAGGGGCTGGATCGCAATCAGCCCCAGCATTTT
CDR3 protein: CASQGLDRNQPQHF

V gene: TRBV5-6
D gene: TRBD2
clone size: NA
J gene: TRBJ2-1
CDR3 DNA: TGTGCCAGCAGCTTGGGGTTAGCGGGGACCCACAATGAGCAGTTCTTC
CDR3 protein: CASSLGLAGTHNEQFF

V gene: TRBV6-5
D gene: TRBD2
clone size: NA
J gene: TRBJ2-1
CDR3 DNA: TGTGCCAGCAGAATTAGACTAGCTGGTGAGCAGTTCTTC
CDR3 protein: CASRIRLAGEQFF

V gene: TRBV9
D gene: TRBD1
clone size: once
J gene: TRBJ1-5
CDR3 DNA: TGTGCCAGCAGCGTTAAGAGGCGACAGGGGGCAAATCAGCCCCAGCATTTT
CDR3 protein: CASSVKRRQGANQPQHF

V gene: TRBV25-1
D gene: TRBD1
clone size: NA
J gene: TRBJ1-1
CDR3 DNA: TGTGCCAGCACGAGACAGGGTTTGAACACTGAAGCTTTCTTT
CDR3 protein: CASTRQGLNTEAFF

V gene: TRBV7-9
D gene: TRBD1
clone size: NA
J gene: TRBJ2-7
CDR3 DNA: TGTGCCAGCAGCATTACAGGGGGCGACTACGAGCAGTACTTC
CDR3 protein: CASSITGGDYEQYF

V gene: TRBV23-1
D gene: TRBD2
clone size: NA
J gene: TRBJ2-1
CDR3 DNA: TGCGCCAGCAGTCACGCCCACGCCTCTAGACTAGCGGGAGGAAGGAGCTCCTACAATGAGCAGTTCTTC
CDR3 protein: CASSHAHASRLAGGRSSYNEQFF

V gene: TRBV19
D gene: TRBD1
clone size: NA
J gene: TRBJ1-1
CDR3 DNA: TGTGCCACTTGGACAGGGGATAACACTGAAGCTTTCTTT
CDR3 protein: CATWTGDNTEAFF

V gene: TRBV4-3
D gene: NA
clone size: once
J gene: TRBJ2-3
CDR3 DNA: TGCGCCAGCAGCGAAAGAATCGTCCTAGCTGGTGTTGCAGATACGCAGTATTTT
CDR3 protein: CASSERIVLAGVADTQYF

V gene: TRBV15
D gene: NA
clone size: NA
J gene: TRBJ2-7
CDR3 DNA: TGTGCCACCAGCACGCCAAGGTGGGGGGAGTCAGGCGAGCAGTACTTC
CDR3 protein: CATSTPRWGESGEQYF

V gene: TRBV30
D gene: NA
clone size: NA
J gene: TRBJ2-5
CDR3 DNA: TGTGCCTGGAGTGTAAGTTTGGACACCCTAGGGGAGACCCAGTACTTC
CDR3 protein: CAWSVSLDTLGETQYF

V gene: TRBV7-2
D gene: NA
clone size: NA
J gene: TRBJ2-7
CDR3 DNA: TGTGCCAGCAGCTTAAAAGGGGGGGGGCTGCGGGAGCAGTACTTC
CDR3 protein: CASSLKGGGLREQYF

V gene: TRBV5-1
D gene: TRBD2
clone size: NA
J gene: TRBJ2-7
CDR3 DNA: TGCGCCAGCAGCTTGCTAGCGGGGTCCTACGAGCAGTACTTC
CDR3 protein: CASSLLAGSYEQYF

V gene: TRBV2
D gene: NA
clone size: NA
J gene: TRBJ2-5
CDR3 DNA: TGTGCCAGCAGTGAGTCGGGGACACGGGAGACCCAGTACTTC
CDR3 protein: CASSESGTRETQYF

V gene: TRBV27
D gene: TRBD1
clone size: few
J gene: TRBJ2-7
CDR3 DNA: TGTGCCAGCAGCCTCCTTGGACAGGGGGTCTACGAGCAGTACTTC
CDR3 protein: CASSLLGQGVYEQYF

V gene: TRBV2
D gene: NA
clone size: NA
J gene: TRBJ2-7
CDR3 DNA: TGTGCCAATGCCAAGACAGGGGACTACTACGAGCAGTACTTC
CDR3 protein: CANAKTGDYYEQYF

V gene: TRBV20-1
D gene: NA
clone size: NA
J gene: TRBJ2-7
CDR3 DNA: TGCAGTGCCTACAGCTCCTACGAGCAGTACTTC
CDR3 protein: CSAYSSYEQYF

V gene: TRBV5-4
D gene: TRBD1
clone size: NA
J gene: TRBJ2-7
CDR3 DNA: TGTGCCAGCAGCGTCCGGGACAGGGGGGTCTACGAGCAGTACTTC
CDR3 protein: CASSVRDRGVYEQYF

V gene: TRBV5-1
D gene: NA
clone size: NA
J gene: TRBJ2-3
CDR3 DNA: TGCGCCAGCAGCACCGACAGATACACAGATACGCAGTATTTT
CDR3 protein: CASSTDRYTDTQYF

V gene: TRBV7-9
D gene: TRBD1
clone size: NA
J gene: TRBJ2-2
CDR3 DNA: TGTGCCAGCAGCATCCGGGACAGGGTGGGGGAGCTGTTTTTT
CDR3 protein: CASSIRDRVGELFF

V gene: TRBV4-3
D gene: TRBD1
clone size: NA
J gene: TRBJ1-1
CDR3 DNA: TGCGCCAGCAGCCAAGATACAGGGGTTTGGACTGAAGCTTTCTTT
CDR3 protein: CASSQDTGVWTEAFF

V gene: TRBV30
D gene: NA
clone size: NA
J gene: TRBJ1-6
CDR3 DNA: TGTGCCTGGAGTCCAGGGTTCTCCCCCCTCCACTTT
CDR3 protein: CAWSPGFSPLHF

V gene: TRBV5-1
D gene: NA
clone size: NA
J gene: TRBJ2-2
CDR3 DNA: TGCGCCAGCAGCTTGGCAGAAAGGAACACCGGGGAGCTGTTTTTT
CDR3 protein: CASSLAERNTGELFF

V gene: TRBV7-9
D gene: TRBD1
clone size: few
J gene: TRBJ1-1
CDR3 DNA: TGTGCCAGCAGCTTTCGACAGGGATCCAACCTAGGTGAAGCTTTCTTT
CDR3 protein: CASSFRQGSNLGEAFF